The T cell receptor beta chain described here comes from a study of T cell changes during pregnancy in multiple sclerosis. V trimming: 1 base; J trimming: 5 bases; junction bases outside the gene matches: 5. This CDR3 contains 15 residues. CDR1 and CDR2 (germline): SEHNR, FQNEAQ (reference sequence). Sequenced by immunoSEQ multiplex PCR; TCRdb stores in-frame clones only, minus some. This sample carries tens of thousands of clones, over 80% of them seen once, and the ten largest clones take approximately 2.2%. This sequence joins TRBV7-9 and TRBJ2-7; 10 bases match TRBD1. Sequenced material: peripheral blood, taken in the first trimester of pregnancy. The sequence was obtained from a female donor with multiple sclerosis, enrolled in a pregnancy study. CDR3 region: CASSLGLDRGDEQYF. CDR3 bases: TGTGCCAGCAGCTTAGGTTTGGACAGGGGGGACGAGCAGTACTTC.